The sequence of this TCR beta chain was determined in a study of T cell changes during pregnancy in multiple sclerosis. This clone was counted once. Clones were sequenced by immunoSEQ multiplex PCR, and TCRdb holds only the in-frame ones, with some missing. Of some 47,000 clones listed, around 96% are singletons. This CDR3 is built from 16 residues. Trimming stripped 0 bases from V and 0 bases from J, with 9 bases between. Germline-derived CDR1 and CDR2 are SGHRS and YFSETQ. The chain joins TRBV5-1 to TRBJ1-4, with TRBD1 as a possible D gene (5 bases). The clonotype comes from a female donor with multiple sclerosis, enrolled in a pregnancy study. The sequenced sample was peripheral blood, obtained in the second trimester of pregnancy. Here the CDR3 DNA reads TGCGCCAGCAGCTTGGTTGGGGGGACAACTAATGAAAAACTGTTTTTT. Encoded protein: CASSLVGGTTNEKLFF. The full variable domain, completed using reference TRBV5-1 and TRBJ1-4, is KAGVTQTPRYLIKTRGQQVTLSCSPISGHRSVSWYQQTPGQGLQFLFEYFSETQRNKGNFPGRFSGRQFSNSRSEMNVSTLELGDSALYLCASSLVGGTTNEKLFFGSGTQLSVL.